This entry lists 20 T cell receptor beta chains sequenced from one sample in a study of blood T cell repertoires in COVID-19. Libraries were prepared by immunoSEQ multiplex PCR; TCRdb keeps only in-frame clonotypes and omits some of them. The data hold approximately 70,000 clones, with 85% to 90% observed a single time. Sequencing was performed on peripheral blood. The receptors shown here come from a man in his 70s with active or convalescent COVID-19.

CDR3 loop: CASSLPSGGEQYF. For the CDR3, the DNA is TGTGCCAGCAGTTTACCCTCAGGGGGCGAGCAGTACTTC. V usage is TRBV6-5 and J usage is TRBJ2-7; TRBD1 agrees at 7 bases. The CDR3 runs to 13 residues. Germline V CDR1 and CDR2: MNHEY, SVGAGI. V trimming: 4 bases; J trimming: 6 bases; junction bases outside the gene matches: 6.

This sequence joins TRBV4-2 and TRBJ2-3; no firm D call. The CDR3 consists of 15 residues. V was shortened by 0 bases and J by 1 base, with 8 bases between the two germline ends. Germline-derived CDR1 and CDR2 are LGHNA and YNFKEQ. CDR3 sequence: CASSQDLEGTDTQYF. DNA of the CDR3: TGTGCCAGCAGCCAAGATCTAGAGGGCACAGATACGCAGTATTTT.

The chain carries TRBV28 and TRBJ2-7; a possible D gene is TRBD1 (5 bases). V was trimmed by 3 bases and J by 3 bases, leaving 12 bases between them. Germline assignment: CDR1 MDHEN and CDR2 SYDVKM. The CDR3 totals 14 residues. The CDR3 coding sequence is TGTGCCAGCAGTTTTGGGCAGGGTATCTACGAGCAGTACTTC. Encoded protein: CASSFGQGIYEQYF. The variable domain in full, completed from reference TRBV28 and TRBJ2-7, reads DVKVTQSSRYLVKRTGEKVFLECVQDMDHENMFWYRQDPGLGLRLIYFSYDVKMKEKGDIPEGYSVSREKKERFSLILESASTNQTSMYLCASSFGQGIYEQYFGPGTRLTVT.

V is TRBV15 and J is TRBJ2-7, with D perhaps matching TRBD1 (6 bases). The V and J ends lost 6 bases and 4 bases respectively, with 13 bases between them. The CDR3 is made up of 13 amino acids. Looked up from germline, CDR1 is LNHNV and CDR2 is YYDKDF (reference sequence). For the CDR3, the DNA is TGTGCCACCAGAGCTATTAGGGGGTACGAGCAGTACTTC. Its translation is CATRAIRGYEQYF.

This clone was found once. J is TRBJ1-2 and V is TRBV28; 7 bases fit TRBD1. The CDR3 consists of 15 residues. V lost 6 bases and J lost 4; bases outside the gene matches: 11. Germline assignment: CDR1 MDHEN and CDR2 SYDVKM. CDR3: CASRPSGTEVYGYTF. Here the CDR3 DNA reads TGTGCCAGCAGACCGTCCGGGACAGAAGTCTATGGCTACACCTTC.

The chain uses TRBV6-2 or TRBV6-3 and TRBJ2-1, with 9 bases fitting TRBD2. The CDR3 extends over 19 amino acids. From germline, CDR1 is MNHEY and CDR2 SVGEGT. J gave up 1 base and V 5 bases, and 15 bases lay outside the gene matches. The CDR3 loop is CASSIGTSLNLRSYNEQFF. CDR3 sequence (DNA): TGTGCCAGCAGTATAGGGACTAGCCTGAATCTTAGGTCCTACAATGAGCAGTTCTTC.

This clone came up once. V is TRBV2 and J is TRBJ2-2, with D possibly matching TRBD1 (6 bases). The CDR3 runs 14 residues. The V end lost 8 bases, the J end lost 1 base, and 11 bases lay between the germline ends. CDR1 is SNHLY and CDR2 is FYNNEI in the germline V gene. CDR3 sequence: CASSRGLNTGELFF. For the CDR3, the DNA is TGTGCCAGCTCCAGGGGCCTGAACACCGGGGAGCTGTTTTTT.

The genes are TRBV4-2 and TRBJ2-2; possible D gene TRBD2, 5 bases. The CDR3 runs to 14 residues. Germline V gene data show CDR1 as LGHNA and CDR2 as YNFKEQ. The V and J ends lost 1 base and 6 bases respectively, with 9 bases between them. CDR3 in amino acids: CASSQALASGELFF. CDR3 bases: TGTGCCAGCAGCCAAGCTCTAGCATCCGGGGAGCTGTTTTTT.

This chain uses TRBV4-2 with TRBJ1-4; D is uncertain. Germline CDR1 reads LGHNA; CDR2 reads YNFKEQ. The germline V and J ends were trimmed by 2 bases and 7 bases, with 14 bases remaining between them. The CDR3 length is 15 residues. The CDR3 here is CASSQISGVREKLFF. CDR3 in DNA: TGTGCCAGCAGCCAAATTAGTGGAGTCCGTGAAAAACTGTTTTTT.

The rearrangement uses TRBV6-5 and TRBJ1-3; D remains ambiguous. CDR3 length: 13 amino acids. Germline V gene sequence: CDR1 MNHEY, CDR2 SVGAGI. Trimming removed 11 bases from V and 0 bases from J, with 11 bases in between. CDR3 loop: CAARRYSGNTIYF. For the CDR3, the DNA is TGTGCCGCTCGGAGGTACTCTGGAAACACCATATATTTT.

In this sample, this clone turned up a few times. This chain connects TRBV7-9 to TRBJ1-6; TRBD1 might be the D (6 bases). The CDR3 loop spans 13 amino acids. Germline V lookup: CDR1 SEHNR, CDR2 FQNEAQ (reference sequence). Trimming left V 5 bases short and J 9 bases short, with 11 bases between. CDR3 nucleotides: TGTGCCAGCAGCGGAGTGGGGGCTTCACCCCTCCACTTT. This codes for CASSGVGASPLHF.

In its sample, this clone ranks as large. The V and J genes are TRBV4-1 and TRBJ2-1; 7 nucleotides agree with TRBD1. The CDR3 spans 15 residues. J gave up 1 base and V 1 base, and 1 base lay outside the gene matches. CDR1 is MGHRA and CDR2 is YSYEKL in the germline V gene. The CDR3 loop reads CASSQATGSYNEQFF. The CDR3 DNA sequence: TGCGCCAGCAGCCAAGCGACAGGGTCCTACAATGAGCAGTTCTTC.

By its share, this clone is medium-sized. The chain is built from TRBV5-7 and TRBJ2-1; 16 bases align to TRBD2. TRBV5-7 is given ORF status, its function remaining uncertain. This CDR3 has 18 residues. V gave up 4 bases and J gave up 1 base; unmatched junction bases: 5. The DNA of the CDR3 is TGTGCCAGCAGCCCGGGACTAGCGGGAGGGAAATCCTACAATGAGCAGTTCTTC. Translation: CASSPGLAGGKSYNEQFF.

In its sample, this clone was seen a few times. The chain links TRBV5-1 to TRBJ2-2, with 9 bases aligning to TRBD1. CDR3 size: 15 residues. The V segment lost 2 bases and the J segment 3 bases; nucleotides outside the gene matches: 2. The germline CDR1 and CDR2 sequences are SGHRS and YFSETQ. The CDR3 sequence: CASSLQGADTGELFF. The CDR3 region has the DNA TGCGCCAGCAGCTTACAGGGGGCGGACACCGGGGAGCTGTTTTTT. Based on the CDR3 plus reference TRBV5-1 and TRBJ2-2, the full variable domain is KAGVTQTPRYLIKTRGQQVTLSCSPISGHRSVSWYQQTPGQGLQFLFEYFSETQRNKGNFPGRFSGRQFSNSRSEMNVSTLELGDSALYLCASSLQGADTGELFFGEGSRLTVL.

On this clone: Mismatch with germline at one junction end may stem from a read error. V is TRBV7-8 and J is TRBJ1-1, with D possibly TRBD1 on 5 matching bases. The CDR3 contains 16 residues. CDR1 and CDR2 (germline): SGHVS, FQNEAQ. The CDR3 reads CASSLVSSGMNSEAFF. The CDR3 bases are TGTGCCAGCAGCTTAGTTTCATCAGGGATGAACAGTGAAGCTTTCTTT.

The CDR3 nucleotides are TGTGCCAGCACTCCGGGGGGGCCGATCGCTGAAGCTTTCTTT. Translation: CASTPGGPIAEAFF. The chain recombines TRBV28 with TRBJ1-1, with a weak D call TRBD1 (6 bases). Germline-derived CDR1 and CDR2 are MDHEN and SYDVKM. Between the trimmed V and J ends, which lost 7 bases and 6 bases, there was a span of 18 bases. This CDR3 region has 14 residues.

The genes are TRBV7-3 and TRBJ1-1; possibly TRBD1 for D (6 bases). Trimming pared 5 bases from V and 4 bases from J, leaving 14 bases between. Germline V lookup: CDR1 SGHTA, CDR2 FQGTGA. CDR3 length equals 14 residues. The CDR3, as DNA: TGTGCCAGCAGCGCAGGGGATGGGGTCACTGAAGCTTTCTTT. Protein sequence: CASSAGDGVTEAFF.

This clone occurred once. CDR3 nucleotides: TGTGCCAGCAGTCCCCGGGATCCCACTGAAGCTTTCTTT. As protein: CASSPRDPTEAFF. V usage is TRBV28 and J usage is TRBJ1-1; D call uncertain. Trimming shortened V by 5 bases and J by 4 bases, and 11 bases separated the two germline ends. This CDR3 is 13 amino acids long. Germline CDR1 is MDHEN and CDR2 is SYDVKM.

The chain is built from TRBV7-9 and TRBJ1-3; tentatively, D is TRBD1 (6 bases). Germline V CDR1 and CDR2: SEHNR, FQNEAQ (reference sequence). Trimming cost V 5 bases and J 0 bases, with 8 bases left between them. The CDR3 sequence is 14 residues long. The CDR3 here is CASSPDSSGNTIYF. CDR3 DNA sequence: TGTGCCAGCAGCCCGGACAGCTCTGGAAACACCATATATTTT.

This chain joins TRBV5-6 and TRBJ1-2; 8 bases are a match to TRBD1. The V gene end was trimmed by 4 bases and the J gene end by 0 bases; junction bases not matched to a gene: 8. This CDR3 region has 16 residues. Germline lookup yields CDR1 SGHDT and CDR2 YYEEEE. The CDR3 here is CASSHGTGLTNYGYTF. CDR3 DNA sequence: TGTGCCAGCAGCCACGGGACAGGTTTAACTAACTATGGCTACACCTTC.